The source of this T cell receptor (beta chain) is a study of cytomegalovirus exposure and HLA in healthy donors. Per the germline V gene, CDR1 is MNHEY and CDR2 is SMNVEV (reference sequence). CDR3 size: 14 residues. V dropped 6 bases and J dropped 4 bases, with 15 bases sitting between them. This PCR relied on a set of 60 Vbeta primers and 13 Jbeta primers. Assay: immunoSEQ multiplex PCR; the TCRdb copy retains only in-frame clones and omits some. The sample has nearly 110,000 clones; about 70% are singletons. Sequenced: PBMCs. The TCR was taken from a boy under 18 in good health and CMV-seronegative. The chain combines TRBV27 with TRBJ2-5; weak D call: TRBD1 (7 bases). CDR3 protein: CASSGRGARETQYF. Here the CDR3 DNA reads TGTGCCAGCAGCGGCAGGGGGGCCCGAGAGACCCAGTACTTC.